What follows are 22 T cell receptor beta chains derived from one specimen sequenced in a study of T cells in Graves' hyperthyroidism and ophthalmopathy. There were TCR beta CDR3 regions amplified from RNA transcripts. Using the HTBI primer set, a first-round RT-PCR was run on the TCR CDR3. Each CDR3 protein is one row after TCRdb ran MiXCR on the multiplex PCR reads. This table holds hundreds of thousands of distinct CDR3 sequences, 14% to 15% found once. Sequenced input: blood. The origin of the receptors is a woman aged 35 to 49 with Graves' ophthalmopathy.

This clonotype occurred many times. This chain links TRBV6-1 with TRBJ2-5; TRBD1 matches at 7 bases. With 4 bases clipped from V and 5 bases from J, the junction kept 10 bases outside the gene matches. This CDR3 has 15 amino acids. Germline V lookup: CDR1 MNHNS, CDR2 SASEGT. For the CDR3, the DNA is TGTGCCAGCAGTGGGAAAGCAGGGGGTCGCGAGACCCAGTACTTC. Its translation: CASSGKAGGRETQYF.

The chain's CDR3 is CSGDRAMNTEAFF. The CDR3 DNA follows: TGCAGCGGGGACAGGGCCATGAACACTGAAGCTTTCTTT. V usage is TRBV29-1 and J usage is TRBJ1-1; TRBD1 matches 9 bases. The CDR3 has 13 amino acids. After removal of 7 bases from V and 0 bases from J, the junction contained 3 bases not matched to a gene. Germline V gene lookup returns CDR1 SQVTM and CDR2 ANQGSEA. The full variable domain, rest sourced from reference TRBV29-1 and TRBJ1-1, is SAVISQKPSRDICQRGTSLTIQCQVDSQVTMMFWYRQQPGQSLTLIATANQGSEATYESGFVIDKFPISRPNLTFSTLTVSNMSPEDSSIYLCSGDRAMNTEAFFGQGTRLTVV.

There are many counts of this clonotype. V is TRBV28 and J is TRBJ2-7; possibly TRBD1 for D (6 bases). V gave up 8 bases and J gave up 0 bases, with 17 bases separating them. Per germline, CDR1 MDHEN and CDR2 SYDVKM. The CDR3 totals 15 residues. DNA of the CDR3: TGTGCCAGCCAGATCCAGGGGAGCCTCTCCTACGAGCAGTACTTC. It translates to CASQIQGSLSYEQYF.

Many counts were recorded for this clonotype. The chain uses TRBV25-1 and TRBJ2-5; possibly TRBD2 for D (7 bases). The CDR3 is 14 amino acids. Germline V gene sequence: CDR1 MGHDK, CDR2 SYGVNS. Trimming left V 4 bases short and J 6 bases short, with 15 bases between. The CDR3, as DNA: TGTGCCAGCAGTGGAATTGGGGGGGCCCAGACCCAGTACTTC. Translated, it gives CASSGIGGAQTQYF.

This clonotype was recorded many times. Compared with germline, one end of the junction differs, possibly owing to a read error. This CDR3 reads CAGSVGETQYF. CDR3 DNA: TGTGCCGGCAGTGTCGGAGAGACCCAGTACTTC. The V call is TRBV2, the J call TRBJ2-5; D is ambiguous. Looked up from germline, CDR1 is SNHLY and CDR2 is FYNNEI. This CDR3 contains 11 residues.

This clonotype was seen many times. The rearrangement joins TRBV6-5 to TRBJ2-2; D gene unclear. In germline, CDR1 is MNHEY, CDR2 SVGAGI. Deletions cut 2 bases from V and 3 bases from J, with 7 bases between. This CDR3 region has 14 residues. The CDR3 region has the DNA TGTGCCAGCAGTTACAGGTTTGACACCGGGGAGCTGTTTTTT. It is translated as CASSYRFDTGELFF.

As to this clonotype: A much bigger clone sits one base away, suggesting this may be a read error. The rearrangement joins TRBV10-3 to TRBJ1-2; TRBD1 matches at 9 bases. This CDR3 has 16 residues. Germline loops: CDR1 ENHRY, CDR2 SYGVKD. The CDR3 reads CAITEAPGQGPYGFTF. In nucleotides, the CDR3 is TGTGCCATCACCGAGGCCCCGGGACAGGGCCCCTATGGCTTCACCTTC.

The sample holds many counts of this clonotype. The chain uses TRBV24-1 and TRBJ1-2; TRBD1 agrees at 7 bases. Per the germline V gene, CDR1 is KGHDR and CDR2 is SFDVKD. The CDR3 has 14 amino acids. Trimming cost V 3 bases and J 6 bases; bases outside gene matches: 6. CDR3 in DNA: TGTGCCACCAGTGATCCCCGACAGGGCGATGGCTACACCTTC. As protein: CATSDPRQGDGYTF.

This clonotype has a count of ten or more. This chain links TRBV25-1 with TRBJ2-7, with D maybe TRBD2 (5 bases). V dropped 5 bases and J dropped 2 bases, with 13 bases sitting between them. The CDR3 loop spans 14 amino acids. CDR1 and CDR2 (germline): MGHDK, SYGVNS. The CDR3 nucleotides read TGTGCCAGCAGTCCACGGGGTGTTACCTACGAGCAGTACTTC. It translates to CASSPRGVTYEQYF.

This clonotype was seen ten or more times. J is TRBJ2-7 and V is TRBV27; 13 positions match TRBD2. Trimming cost V 3 bases and J 7 bases; bases outside gene matches: 3. This CDR3 region has 14 residues. CDR1 and CDR2 (germline): MNHEY, SMNVEV (reference sequence). As DNA, the CDR3 is TGTGCCAGCAGTTTGGTACTAGCGGGAGGGGAGCAGTACTTC. This sequence encodes CASSLVLAGGEQYF.

This rearrangement joins TRBV6-1 to TRBJ2-7, with D possibly being TRBD1 (6 bases). The CDR3 consists of 11 residues. Germline V lookup: CDR1 MNHNS, CDR2 SASEGT. Trimming removed 2 bases at V and 11 bases at J, with 10 bases between. CDR3 sequence: CASSEWGQEYF. CDR3 DNA: TGTGCCAGCAGTGAATGGGGGCAGGAGTACTTC.

This clonotype was observed at least ten times. V usage is TRBV7-2 and J usage is TRBJ1-1; unclear D gene. CDR3 length: 14 amino acids. Germline V gene data show CDR1 as SGHTA and CDR2 as FQGNSA. The V gene lost 6 bases and the J gene lost 0 bases, with 11 bases spanning the gap. This CDR3 reads CASSRTVMNTEAFF. The CDR3 DNA follows: TGTGCCAGCAGTAGGACGGTTATGAACACTGAAGCTTTCTTT.

The chain couples TRBV19 to TRBJ1-1; D is unresolved. Germline CDR1 is LNHDA and CDR2 is SQIVND (reference sequence). This CDR3 is 15 amino acids long. Trimming left V 6 bases short and J 4 bases short, with 18 bases between. The CDR3 DNA reads as TGTGCCAGTAGCCCTCCCCGCGGAAGAGGCACTGAAGCTTTCTTT. Its protein product is CASSPPRGRGTEAFF.

This clonotype was seen ten or more times. The chain links TRBV5-1 to TRBJ2-7; 7 bases align to TRBD2. J gave up 7 bases and V 7 bases, and 14 bases lay outside the gene matches. The CDR3 runs 14 residues. From germline, CDR1 is SGHRS and CDR2 YFSETQ. This CDR3 is CASDVGGGLGEQYF. The CDR3, as DNA: TGCGCCAGCGACGTTGGCGGGGGATTAGGGGAGCAGTACTTC.

At least ten counts were recorded for this clonotype. J is TRBJ2-5 and V is TRBV9, with D maybe TRBD1 (6 bases). Trimming shortened V by 2 bases and J by 7 bases, and 9 bases separated the two germline ends. CDR1 SGDLS and CDR2 YYNGEE come from the germline V gene. The CDR3 is 12 residues long. CDR3 DNA sequence: TGTGCCAGCAGCGTGGGGGCAGGGACCCAGTACTTC. Encoded protein: CASSVGAGTQYF.

This clonotype was detected ten times or more. J is TRBJ2-7 and V is TRBV28, with TRBD2 matching 7 bases. After removal of 6 bases from V and 11 bases from J, the junction contained 16 bases not matched to a gene. CDR1 is MDHEN and CDR2 is SYDVKM in the germline V gene. This CDR3 is built from 14 residues. The CDR3 sequence: CASRRSGAVTSEYF. The CDR3 DNA is TGTGCCAGCAGACGAAGCGGGGCGGTGACGTCCGAGTACTTC.

This clonotype was seen at least ten times. The chain joins TRBV27 to TRBJ1-2, with TRBD1 identical over 7 bases. J gave up 2 bases and V 4 bases, and 7 bases lay outside the gene matches. The CDR3 extends over 15 amino acids. Germline V gene data show CDR1 as MNHEY and CDR2 as SMNVEV (reference sequence). The chain's CDR3 is CASSYSGTENYGYTF. As DNA, the CDR3 is TGTGCCAGCAGTTACTCCGGGACAGAGAACTATGGCTACACCTTC.

CDR3 sequence (DNA): TGTGCCAGCAGTTCGCAGGGGGTTACTAGCACAGATACGCAGTATTTT. It translates to CASSSQGVTSTDTQYF. The V gene is TRBV28, the J gene TRBJ2-3; 7 nucleotides line up with TRBD1. There are 16 residues in the CDR3. The V and J ends lost 4 bases and 0 bases, in that order; junction bases with no gene match: 7. CDR1 MDHEN and CDR2 SYDVKM come from the germline V gene. Full variable domain (rest looked up from reference TRBV28 and TRBJ2-3): DVKVTQSSRYLVKRTGEKVFLECVQDMDHENMFWYRQDPGLGLRLIYFSYDVKMKEKGDIPEGYSVSREKKERFSLILESASTNQTSMYLCASSSQGVTSTDTQYFGPGTRLTVL.

This clonotype was detected ten times or more. This sequence joins TRBV28 and TRBJ1-2, with D uncertain. V lost 6 bases, J lost 6 bases, and 14 bases lay in between. This CDR3 contains 13 residues. CDR1 is MDHEN, CDR2 SYDVKM, per germline. The CDR3 DNA follows: TGTGCCAGCAGCCTGTATCCACAGAATGGCTACACCTTC. Encoded protein: CASSLYPQNGYTF.

This clonotype was counted between two and nine times. A much larger clone lies one base from this, so it may be a read error. The V and J genes are TRBV6-1 and TRBJ1-1, with D unclear. Trimming removed 5 bases from V and 1 base from J, with 11 bases in between. The CDR3 extends over 14 amino acids. Germline V gene sequence: CDR1 MNHNS, CDR2 SASEGT. CDR3 loop: CASSQHPGNTEAFF. Here the CDR3 DNA reads TGTGCCAGCAGTCAACATCCCGGGAACACTGAAGCTTTCTTT.

The sample holds a few counts of this clonotype. The chain carries TRBV5-5 and TRBJ1-1, with D unclear. Germline CDR1 is SGHKS and CDR2 is YYEKEE (reference sequence). This CDR3 is 14 amino acids long. Trimming cost V 4 bases and J 2 bases, with 12 bases left between them. The CDR3 here is CASSAGSLNTEAFF. As DNA, the CDR3 is TGTGCCAGCAGCGCCGGGTCCTTAAACACTGAAGCTTTCTTT.

In this sample, this clonotype turned up many times. The chain combines TRBV19 with TRBJ1-2; the match to TRBD1 covers 7 bases. Germline lookup yields CDR1 LNHDA and CDR2 SQIVND (reference sequence). CDR3 length: 17 residues. J lost 3 bases, V lost 3 bases, and 13 bases had no gene match. The CDR3 protein is CASSISGGSALDYGYTF. The CDR3 DNA sequence: TGTGCCAGTAGTATCTCAGGGGGGTCCGCGCTAGACTATGGCTACACCTTC.